Below, 7 T cell receptor beta chains from the same sample are listed, as sequenced in a study of T cells in Graves' hyperthyroidism and ophthalmopathy. RNA transcripts provided the source from which TCR beta CDR3 regions were amplified. An initial round of RT-PCR targeting the TCR CDR3 relied on the HTBI primer set. TCRdb ran MiXCR on the multiplex PCR reads and lists one entry per CDR3 protein. The sample consists of about 690,000 distinct CDR3 sequences, 15% to 20% of them appearing once. The sample was blood. Receptors were obtained from a man aged 45-60 years with Graves' hyperthyroidism.

In its sample, this clonotype was seen many times. CDR3 amino acids: CASRLTSGTYNEQFF. The CDR3 nucleotides read TGTGCCAGCAGGCTCACTAGCGGGACCTACAATGAGCAGTTCTTC. The chain couples TRBV27 to TRBJ2-1, with 10 bases lining up with TRBD2. This CDR3 has 15 residues. Germline assignment: CDR1 MNHEY and CDR2 SMNVEV (reference sequence). V trimming: 6 bases; J trimming: 2 bases; junction bases outside the gene matches: 4.

At least ten counts were recorded for this clonotype. V and J are TRBV5-1 and TRBJ2-1, with TRBD2 identical over 14 bases. The germline V gene encodes CDR1 SGHRS and CDR2 YFSETQ. The CDR3 covers 16 residues. V shed 1 base and J 8 bases; nucleotides not matched to a gene: 5. As DNA, the CDR3 is TGCGCCAGCAGCTTGCCCGGGACTAGCGGGAGTTATGAGCAGTTCTTC. Protein sequence: CASSLPGTSGSYEQFF.

The V call is TRBV6-2 or TRBV6-3, the J call TRBJ2-3; maybe TRBD1 (6 bases). V was pared by 1 base and J by 3 bases, with 14 bases between. This CDR3 is built from 16 residues. Germline CDR1 reads MNHEY; CDR2 reads SVGEGT. CDR3 sequence: CASSYFGQGKTDTQYF. The CDR3 DNA sequence: TGTGCCAGCAGTTACTTCGGGCAGGGGAAGACAGATACGCAGTATTTT.

J is TRBJ2-7 and V is TRBV9; maybe TRBD2 (6 bases). V lost 0 bases and J lost 2, with 15 bases in between. The CDR3 runs 16 residues. Germline CDR1 SGDLS, CDR2 YYNGEE. CDR3 loop: CASSVELASVPYEQYF. For the CDR3, the DNA is TGTGCCAGCAGCGTAGAACTGGCTAGCGTTCCCTACGAGCAGTACTTC.

This chain joins TRBV20-1 and TRBJ2-7; TRBD1 aligns across 10 bases. V lost 5 bases, J lost 2 bases, and 3 bases stayed unmatched. This CDR3 contains 13 residues. From germline, CDR1 is DFQATT and CDR2 SNEGSKA (reference sequence). This CDR3 reads CSAPDRGAYEQYF. CDR3 nucleotide sequence: TGCAGTGCTCCGGACAGGGGGGCCTACGAGCAGTACTTC.

The chain combines TRBV19 with TRBJ2-2, with unresolved D. V was pared by 4 bases and J by 3 bases, with 6 bases between. Germline CDR1 reads LNHDA; CDR2 reads SQIVND (reference sequence). The CDR3 consists of 13 residues. CDR3 DNA: TGTGCCAGTAGTAGGTGGGACACCGGGGAGCTGTTTTTT. Residues: CASSRWDTGELFF.

This clonotype was counted at least ten times. This chain links TRBV24-1 with TRBJ2-2; D is unresolved. The CDR3 is made up of 13 amino acids. Germline CDR1 is KGHDR and CDR2 is SFDVKD. V was clipped by 5 bases and J by 5 bases, with 8 bases between them. CDR3 nucleotides: TGTGCCACCAGTGGACTGCTGACCGGGGAGCTGTTTTTT. It encodes CATSGLLTGELFF.